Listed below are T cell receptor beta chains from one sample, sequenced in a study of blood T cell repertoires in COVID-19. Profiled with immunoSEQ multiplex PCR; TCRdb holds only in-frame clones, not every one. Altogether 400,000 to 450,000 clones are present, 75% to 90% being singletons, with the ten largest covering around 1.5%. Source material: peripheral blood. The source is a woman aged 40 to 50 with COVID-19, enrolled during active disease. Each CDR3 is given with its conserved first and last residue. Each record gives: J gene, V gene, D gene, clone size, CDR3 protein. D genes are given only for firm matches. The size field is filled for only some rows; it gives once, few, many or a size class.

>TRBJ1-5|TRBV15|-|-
CATSRDGAGGNQPQHF
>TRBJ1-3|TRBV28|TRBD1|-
CASSWTGKRGNTIYF
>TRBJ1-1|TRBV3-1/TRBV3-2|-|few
CASSQDQLRGPTEAFF
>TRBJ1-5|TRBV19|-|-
CASSGRGGSNQPQHF
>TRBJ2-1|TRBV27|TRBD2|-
CASSPRTSGRSNEQFF
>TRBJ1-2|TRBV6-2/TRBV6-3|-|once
CASSDRIPRGYTF
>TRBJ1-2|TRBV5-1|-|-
CASSPGNVNYGYTF
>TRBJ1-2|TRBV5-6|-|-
CASSPGLQNYGYTF
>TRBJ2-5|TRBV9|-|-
CASSVRGKETQYF
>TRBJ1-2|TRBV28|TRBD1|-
CASSLWLRTGDGYTF
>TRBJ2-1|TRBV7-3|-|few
CASSRGNNNEQFF
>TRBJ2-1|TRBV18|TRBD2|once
CASSYTSGVVNEQFF
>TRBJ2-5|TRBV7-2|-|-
CASSPDRGETQYF
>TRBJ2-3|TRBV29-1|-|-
CSARRDVRWTDTQYF
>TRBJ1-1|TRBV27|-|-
CASSLGPGAMNTEAFF
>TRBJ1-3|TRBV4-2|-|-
CASSQDGGTGNTIYF
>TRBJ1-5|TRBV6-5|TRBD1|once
CASRTGQGGQPQHF
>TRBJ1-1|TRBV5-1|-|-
CASSLVSVTEAFF
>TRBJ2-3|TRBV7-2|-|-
CASSLALALDTQYF
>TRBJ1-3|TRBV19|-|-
CATVDRSNTIYF
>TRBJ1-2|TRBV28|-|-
CASSRSGKYYGYTF
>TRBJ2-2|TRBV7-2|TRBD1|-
CASSRQGAGNTGELFF
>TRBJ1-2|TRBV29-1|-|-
CLGQGLDYGYTF
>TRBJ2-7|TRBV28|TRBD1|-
CASSSTGGWPRDLRYEQYF